A single sample is the source of the 17 T cell receptor beta chains below, sequenced in a study of blood T cell repertoires in COVID-19. Method: immunoSEQ multiplex PCR; TCRdb's copy keeps in-frame clones and lacks some. The data contain some 150,000 clones, about 85% of them singletons. Sequencing was carried out using peripheral blood. The source is a man between 60 and 75 years old with COVID-19, enrolled during active disease.

This chain uses TRBV7-2 with TRBJ1-2, with 8 bases identical to TRBD1. The CDR3 is 16 amino acids. CDR1 is SGHTA and CDR2 is FQGNSA in the germline V gene. Germline trimming cut 1 base from V and 5 bases from J; bases unmatched to any gene: 9. The CDR3 region is CASSLGKDREGYGYTF. CDR3 nucleotides: TGTGCCAGCAGCTTAGGGAAGGACAGGGAGGGGTATGGCTACACCTTC.

The chain couples TRBV11-2 to TRBJ2-5, with 12 positions matching TRBD2. V trimming: 5 bases; J trimming: 1 base; junction bases outside the gene matches: 11. This CDR3 contains 18 residues. Looked up from germline, CDR1 is SGHAT and CDR2 is FQNNGV. The CDR3 is CASSTGGTSGPTQETQYF. CDR3 bases: TGTGCCAGCAGCACCGGAGGGACTAGCGGGCCAACCCAAGAGACCCAGTACTTC.

The V gene is TRBV7-3, the J gene TRBJ2-2; 7 bases fit TRBD1. The V and J ends lost 5 bases and 4 bases, in that order; junction bases with no gene match: 16. Per the germline V gene, CDR1 is SGHTA and CDR2 is FQGTGA. This CDR3 has 18 residues. CDR3 coding DNA: TGTGCCAGCAGCCCGCTCGAGGTCCGGGACAGACGCACCGGGGAGCTGTTTTTT. This translates into CASSPLEVRDRRTGELFF.

The chain has TRBV18 and TRBJ2-3; D may be TRBD2 (5 bases). The CDR3 is 15 residues long. Germline lookup yields CDR1 KGHSH and CDR2 LQKENI. V was cut by 3 bases and J by 0 bases, with 10 bases left in between. This CDR3 reads CASSPRSGSTDTQYF. The CDR3 nucleotides are TGTGCCAGCTCACCGCGGAGCGGAAGCACAGATACGCAGTATTTT.

V gene TRBV5-6 combines with J gene TRBJ2-5; tentative D call: TRBD2 (5 bases). CDR3 length equals 11 residues. Germline CDR1 SGHDT, CDR2 YYEEEE. Trimming removed 7 bases at V and 5 bases at J, with 9 bases between. CDR3 protein: CASGGGETQYF. Here the CDR3 DNA reads TGTGCCAGCGGTGGCGGGGAGACCCAGTACTTC.

V and J are TRBV3-1 (or the pseudogene TRBV3-2) and TRBJ1-1; D gene unclear. Germline V CDR1 and CDR2: LGHDT, YNNKEL (reference sequence). Trimming took off 0 bases at V and 6 bases at J, with 11 bases between the two ends. The CDR3 is 14 amino acids. CDR3 amino acids: CASSQELSRAEAFF. The CDR3 coding sequence is TGTGCCAGCAGCCAAGAGCTAAGCCGGGCTGAAGCTTTCTTT.

This chain joins TRBV18 and TRBJ2-5, with 10 bases fitting TRBD1. The CDR3 covers 16 residues. Germline trimming cut 4 bases from V and 0 bases from J; bases unmatched to any gene: 5. The V gene's germline CDR1 is KGHSH and CDR2 LQKENI. The CDR3, as DNA: TGTGCCAGCTCACAGAGGGGGACAGGGGACCAAGAGACCCAGTACTTC. It yields the protein CASSQRGTGDQETQYF.

The chain's CDR3 is CSVPDRDSYGYTF. In DNA, the CDR3 is TGCAGCGTCCCAGACAGGGACTCCTATGGCTACACCTTC. V is TRBV29-1 and J is TRBJ1-2; 7 nucleotides agree with TRBD1. Germline loops: CDR1 SQVTM, CDR2 ANQGSEA. V dropped 6 bases and J dropped 4; count of bases not matched to a gene: 8. The CDR3 totals 13 residues.

The rearrangement joins TRBV10-3 to TRBJ2-7, with D possibly TRBD1 on 7 matching bases. CDR3 length equals 15 residues. The V gene's germline CDR1 is ENHRY and CDR2 SYGVKD. V was shortened by 6 bases and J by 2 bases, with 17 bases between the two germline ends. The CDR3 protein is CAIRQGDSQTYEQYF. DNA for the CDR3: TGTGCCATCAGGCAGGGGGACTCCCAAACCTACGAGCAGTACTTC.

This clone has more than one count but fewer than ten. This chain links TRBV7-9 with TRBJ2-3; 10 positions match TRBD2. This CDR3 is 16 amino acids long. The ends lost 2 bases at V and 4 bases at J; junction bases unmatched: 6. The germline CDR1 and CDR2 sequences are SEHNR and FQNEAQ (reference sequence). The CDR3 reads CASSLSSGRPSDTQYF. The CDR3 coding sequence is TGTGCCAGCAGCTTATCTAGCGGGAGACCCTCAGATACGCAGTATTTT. Complete variable domain (other parts from reference TRBV7-9 and TRBJ2-3): DTGVSQNPRHKITKRGQNVTFRCDPISEHNRLYWYRQTLGQGPEFLTYFQNEAQLEKSRLLSDRFSAERPKGSFSTLEIQRTEQGDSAMYLCASSLSSGRPSDTQYFGPGTRLTVL.

The chain employs TRBV6-2 or TRBV6-3 and TRBJ2-5; 13 nucleotides line up with TRBD2. Germline lookup yields CDR1 MNHEY and CDR2 SVGEGT. This CDR3 comprises 17 residues. V lost 6 bases, J lost 0 bases, and 7 bases stayed unmatched. CDR3 protein: CASSLGTSGVHQETQYF. The CDR3 DNA reads as TGTGCCAGCAGCCTTGGGACTAGCGGGGTCCACCAAGAGACCCAGTACTTC.

This clone turned up a few times. The DNA for the CDR3 is TGTGCCAGCAGTGGCCGACTAGAAGAGACCCAGTACTTC. The encoded protein is CASSGRLEETQYF. J is TRBJ2-5 and V is TRBV2; D may be TRBD2 (6 bases). CDR1 is SNHLY and CDR2 is FYNNEI in the germline V gene. The CDR3 contains 13 residues. Between the trimmed V and J ends, which lost 4 bases and 3 bases, there was a span of 9 bases.

The chain is built from TRBV7-2 and TRBJ1-3; D not resolved. Germline CDR1 is SGHTA and CDR2 is FQGNSA. V shed 2 bases and J shed 1 base, with 12 bases lying between them. The CDR3 extends over 16 amino acids. The chain's CDR3 is CASSLKEPRSGNTIYF. The CDR3 DNA is TGTGCCAGCAGCTTAAAGGAGCCAAGGTCTGGAAACACCATATATTTT.

This clone was seen a single time. This sample includes further DNA sequences coding for the same CDR3. This chain connects TRBV9 to TRBJ1-4, with 7 bases that match TRBD1. Germline values: CDR1 SGDLS, CDR2 YYNGEE. The length of the CDR3 is 14 residues. V gave up 4 bases and J gave up 8 bases; unmatched junction bases: 8. This CDR3 reads CASSKQGSGEKLFF. The DNA for the CDR3 is TGTGCCAGCAGCAAACAGGGGAGTGGCGAAAAACTGTTTTTT.

The chain couples TRBV21-1 to TRBJ2-2; the D call TRBD1 from the table was never checked on the DNA. TRBV21-1 has pseudogene status. This CDR3 contains 16 residues. CDR3 sequence: CASSKQGAAGTGELFF. Written as DNA, the CDR3 is TGTGCCAGCAGCAAACAGGGGGCTGCGGGCACCGGGGAGCTGTTTTTT.

The chain carries TRBV9 and TRBJ2-1; the match to TRBD2 covers 8 bases. The J segment lost 9 bases and the V segment lost 2 bases, leaving 13 bases of the junction unmatched. Germline loops: CDR1 SGDLS, CDR2 YYNGEE. This CDR3 has 16 residues. CDR3: CASSVAGGFPPGEQFF. The CDR3 DNA is TGTGCCAGCAGCGTGGCGGGGGGTTTTCCCCCCGGTGAGCAGTTCTTC.

The chain is built from TRBV25-1 and TRBJ2-1; possibly TRBD1 for D (6 bases). The germline gives CDR1 MGHDK, CDR2 SYGVNS. V was cut by 10 bases and J by 6 bases, with 13 bases left in between. The CDR3 extends over 12 amino acids. The CDR3 loop is CATRGHSNEQFF. CDR3 nucleotides: TGTGCCACCAGGGGCCATAGCAATGAGCAGTTCTTC.